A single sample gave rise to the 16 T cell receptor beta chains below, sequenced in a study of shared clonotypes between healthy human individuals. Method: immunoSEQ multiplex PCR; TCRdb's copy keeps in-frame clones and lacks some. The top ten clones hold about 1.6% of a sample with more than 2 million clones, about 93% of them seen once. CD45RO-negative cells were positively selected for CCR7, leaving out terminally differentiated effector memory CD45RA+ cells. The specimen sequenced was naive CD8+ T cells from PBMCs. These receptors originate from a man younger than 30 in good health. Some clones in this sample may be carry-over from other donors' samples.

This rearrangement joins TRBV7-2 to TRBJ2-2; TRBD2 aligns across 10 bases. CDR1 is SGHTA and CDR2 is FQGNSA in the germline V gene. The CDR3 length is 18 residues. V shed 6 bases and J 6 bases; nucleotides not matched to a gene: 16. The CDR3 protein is CASSPSTRAGGPSGELFF. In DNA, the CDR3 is TGTGCCAGCAGTCCTTCAACGAGAGCGGGAGGGCCCTCCGGGGAGCTGTTTTTT. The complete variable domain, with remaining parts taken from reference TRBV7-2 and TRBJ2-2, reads GAGVSQSPSNKVTEKGKDVELRCDPISGHTALYWYRQSLGQGLEFLIYFQGNSAPDKSGLPSDRFSAERTGGSVSTLTIQRTQQEDSAVYLCASSPSTRAGGPSGELFFGEGSRLTVL.

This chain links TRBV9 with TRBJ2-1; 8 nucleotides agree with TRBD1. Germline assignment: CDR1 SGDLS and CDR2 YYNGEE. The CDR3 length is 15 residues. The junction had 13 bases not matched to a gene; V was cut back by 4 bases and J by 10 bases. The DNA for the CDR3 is TGTGCCAGCAGCACCCCCCGGGACAGGCAAGGGGAGCAGTTCTTC. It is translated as CASSTPRDRQGEQFF.

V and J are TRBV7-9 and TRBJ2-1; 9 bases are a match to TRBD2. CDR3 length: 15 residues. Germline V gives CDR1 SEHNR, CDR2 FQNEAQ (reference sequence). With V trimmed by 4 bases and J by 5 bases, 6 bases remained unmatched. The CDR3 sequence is CASSSRLAADNEQFF. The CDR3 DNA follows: TGTGCCAGCAGCTCCCGACTAGCGGCTGACAATGAGCAGTTCTTC.

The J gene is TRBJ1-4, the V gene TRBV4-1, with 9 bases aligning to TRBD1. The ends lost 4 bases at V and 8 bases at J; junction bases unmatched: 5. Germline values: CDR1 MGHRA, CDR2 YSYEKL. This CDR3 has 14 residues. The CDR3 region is CASSPPGQGEKLFF. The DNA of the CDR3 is TGCGCCAGCAGCCCCCCGGGACAGGGAGAAAAACTGTTTTTT.

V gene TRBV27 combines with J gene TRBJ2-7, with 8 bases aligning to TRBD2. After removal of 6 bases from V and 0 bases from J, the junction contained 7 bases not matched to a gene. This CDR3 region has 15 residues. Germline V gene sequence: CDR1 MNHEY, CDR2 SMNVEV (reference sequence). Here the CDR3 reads CASREYGTSSYEQYF. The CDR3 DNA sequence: TGTGCCAGCAGGGAGTACGGGACTAGCTCCTACGAGCAGTACTTC.

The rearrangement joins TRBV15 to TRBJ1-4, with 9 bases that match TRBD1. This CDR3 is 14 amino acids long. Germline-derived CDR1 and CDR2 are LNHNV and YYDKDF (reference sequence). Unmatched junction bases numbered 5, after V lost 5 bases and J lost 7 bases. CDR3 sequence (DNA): TGTGCCACCAGCTTGGGACAGGGAGGTGAAAAACTGTTTTTT. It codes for CATSLGQGGEKLFF.

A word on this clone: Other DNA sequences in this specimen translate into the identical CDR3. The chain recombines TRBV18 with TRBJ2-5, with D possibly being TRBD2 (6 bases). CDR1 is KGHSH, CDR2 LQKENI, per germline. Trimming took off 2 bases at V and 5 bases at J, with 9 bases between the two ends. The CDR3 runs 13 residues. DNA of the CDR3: TGTGCCAGCTCACCAGCAGGAGGGGAGACCCAGTACTTC. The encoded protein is CASSPAGGETQYF. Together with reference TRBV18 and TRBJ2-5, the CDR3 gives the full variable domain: NAGVMQNPRHLVRRRGQEARLRCSPMKGHSHVYWYRQLPEEGLKFMVYLQKENIIDESGMPKERFSAEFPKEGPSILRIQQVVRGDSAAYFCASSPAGGETQYFGPGTRLLVL.

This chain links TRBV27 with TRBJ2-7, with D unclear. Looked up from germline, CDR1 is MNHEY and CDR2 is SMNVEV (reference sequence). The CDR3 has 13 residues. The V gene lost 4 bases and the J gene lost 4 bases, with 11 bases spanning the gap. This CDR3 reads CASSSLVAYEQYF. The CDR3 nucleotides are TGTGCCAGCAGTTCACTGGTAGCTTACGAGCAGTACTTC.

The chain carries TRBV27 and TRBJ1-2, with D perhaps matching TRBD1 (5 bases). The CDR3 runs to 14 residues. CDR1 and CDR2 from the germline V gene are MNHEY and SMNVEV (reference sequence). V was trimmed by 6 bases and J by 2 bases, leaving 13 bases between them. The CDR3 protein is CASSLRAGNYGYTF. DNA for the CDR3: TGTGCCAGCAGCCTTCGCGCAGGGAACTATGGCTACACCTTC.

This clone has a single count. CDR3 amino acids: CASSSTRYNEQFF. The CDR3 DNA sequence: TGTGCCAGCAGTTCGACTAGGTACAATGAGCAGTTCTTC. The chain has TRBV6-5 and TRBJ2-1; possibly TRBD2 for D (6 bases). V was pared by 4 bases and J by 4 bases, with 8 bases between. The CDR3 covers 13 residues. CDR1 and CDR2 (germline): MNHEY, SVGAGI.

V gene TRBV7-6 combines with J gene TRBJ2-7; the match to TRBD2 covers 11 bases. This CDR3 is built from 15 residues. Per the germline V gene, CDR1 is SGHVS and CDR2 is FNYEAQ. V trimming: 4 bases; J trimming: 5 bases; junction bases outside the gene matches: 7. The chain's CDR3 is CASSSLAGVGDEQYF. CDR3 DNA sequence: TGTGCCAGCAGCTCACTAGCGGGAGTAGGGGACGAGCAGTACTTC.

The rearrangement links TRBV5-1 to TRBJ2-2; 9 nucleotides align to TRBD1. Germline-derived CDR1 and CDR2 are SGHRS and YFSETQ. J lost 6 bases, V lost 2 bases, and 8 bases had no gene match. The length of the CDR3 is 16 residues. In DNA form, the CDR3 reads TGCGCCAGCAGCTTACCCGGGACAGGGAGGGCCGGGGAGCTGTTTTTT. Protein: CASSLPGTGRAGELFF.

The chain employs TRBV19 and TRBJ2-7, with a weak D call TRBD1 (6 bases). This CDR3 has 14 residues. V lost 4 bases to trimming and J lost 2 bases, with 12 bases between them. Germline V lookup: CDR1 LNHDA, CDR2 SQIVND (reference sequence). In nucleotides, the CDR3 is TGTGCCAGTAGTACCGGACAGTGGGCCTACGAGCAGTACTTC. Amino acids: CASSTGQWAYEQYF.

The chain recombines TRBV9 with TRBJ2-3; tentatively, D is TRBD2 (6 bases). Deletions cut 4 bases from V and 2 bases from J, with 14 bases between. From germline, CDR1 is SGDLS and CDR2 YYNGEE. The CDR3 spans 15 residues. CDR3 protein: CASSPVGGNTDTQYF. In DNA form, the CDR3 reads TGTGCCAGCAGCCCCGTCGGAGGGAACACAGATACGCAGTATTTT. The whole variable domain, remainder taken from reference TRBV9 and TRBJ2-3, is DSGVTQTPKHLITATGQRVTLRCSPRSGDLSVYWYQQSLDQGLQFLIQYYNGEERAKGNILERFSAQQFPDLHSELNLSSLELGDSALYFCASSPVGGNTDTQYFGPGTRLTVL.

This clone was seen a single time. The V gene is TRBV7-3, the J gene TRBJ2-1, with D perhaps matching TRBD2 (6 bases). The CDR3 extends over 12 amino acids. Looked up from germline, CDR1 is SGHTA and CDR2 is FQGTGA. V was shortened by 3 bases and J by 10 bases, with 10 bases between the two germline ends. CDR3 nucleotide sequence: TGTGCCAGCAGCTTTATTAGCGGCGAGCAGTTCTTC. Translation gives CASSFISGEQFF.

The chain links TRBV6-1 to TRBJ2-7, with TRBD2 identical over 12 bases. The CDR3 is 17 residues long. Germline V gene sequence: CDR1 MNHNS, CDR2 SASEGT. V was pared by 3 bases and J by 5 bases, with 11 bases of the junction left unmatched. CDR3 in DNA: TGTGCCAGCAGTGAGTTACTAGCGGGAGGACCCTTGGACGAGCAGTACTTC. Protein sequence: CASSELLAGGPLDEQYF.